The rows below give T cell receptor beta chains drawn from one sample of a study of identifying expanded T cells in peripheral blood. TCRdb keeps only in-frame clones here, not all; method: immunoSEQ multiplex PCR. The sample lists roughly 56,000 clones, about four fifths occurring once. The sample comprised blood. Receptors were obtained from a person aged 18 to 75 in good health. Each CDR3 is given with its conserved first and last residue. The D gene is left open where the match is weak. Part of the rows lack a size; the others show once, few, many or a class for expanded clones.

d_call: -
v_call: TRBV15
j_call: TRBJ1-6
clone_size: few
cdr3_aa: CATSRESDLRGGSPLHF
cdr3_nt: TGTGCCACCAGCAGAGAGTCAGACTTACGAGGGGGTTCACCCCTCCACTTT

d_call: TRBD2
v_call: TRBV19
j_call: TRBJ2-2
clone_size: once
cdr3_aa: CASSSGGNGRGELFF
cdr3_nt: TGTGCCAGTAGTTCGGGGGGTAACGGCCGAGGGGAGCTGTTTTTT

d_call: -
v_call: TRBV6-5
j_call: TRBJ1-6
clone_size: -
cdr3_aa: CASTGRGNNSPLHF
cdr3_nt: TGTGCCAGCACCGGGAGAGGGAATAATTCACCCCTCCACTTT

d_call: -
v_call: TRBV27
j_call: TRBJ2-5
clone_size: -
cdr3_aa: CASSFSGVLETQYF
cdr3_nt: TGTGCCAGCAGTTTTTCAGGGGTTTTAGAGACCCAGTACTTC

d_call: -
v_call: TRBV19
j_call: TRBJ2-5
clone_size: -
cdr3_aa: CASRDRPWAEETQYF
cdr3_nt: TGTGCCAGCCGGGACCGCCCGTGGGCCGAAGAGACCCAGTACTTC

d_call: -
v_call: TRBV29-1
j_call: TRBJ1-1
clone_size: -
cdr3_aa: CSVIGRVSEAFF
cdr3_nt: TGCAGCGTTATTGGCAGGGTCAGTGAAGCTTTCTTT

d_call: -
v_call: TRBV30
j_call: TRBJ1-1
clone_size: few
cdr3_aa: CAWTPMTGLEAFF
cdr3_nt: TGTGCCTGGACCCCTATGACGGGACTCGAAGCTTTCTTT

d_call: TRBD2
v_call: TRBV14
j_call: TRBJ2-5
clone_size: -
cdr3_aa: CASSQAGDVAGALETQYF
cdr3_nt: TGTGCCAGCAGCCAAGCTGGGGATGTAGCGGGGGCCTTAGAGACCCAGTACTTC

d_call: -
v_call: TRBV7-3
j_call: TRBJ2-1
clone_size: -
cdr3_aa: CASSFSVHNEQFF
cdr3_nt: TGTGCCAGCAGCTTTTCAGTCCACAATGAGCAGTTCTTC

d_call: -
v_call: TRBV19
j_call: TRBJ2-2
clone_size: -
cdr3_aa: CASSIRLASTGELFF
cdr3_nt: TGTGCCAGTAGTATCCGGCTAGCAAGCACCGGGGAGCTGTTTTTT

d_call: -
v_call: TRBV5-1
j_call: TRBJ2-5
clone_size: -
cdr3_aa: CASSLVGGKETQYF
cdr3_nt: TGCGCCAGCAGCTTGGTTGGAGGGAAAGAGACCCAGTACTTC

d_call: -
v_call: TRBV15
j_call: TRBJ1-1
clone_size: -
cdr3_aa: CATRQGLLNTEAFF
cdr3_nt: TGTGCCACCAGACAAGGGCTTCTGAACACTGAAGCTTTCTTT

d_call: -
v_call: TRBV6-5
j_call: TRBJ1-2
clone_size: -
cdr3_aa: CASSYWDGNEGYTF
cdr3_nt: TGTGCCAGCAGTTACTGGGACGGCAATGAGGGCTACACCTTC

d_call: -
v_call: TRBV28
j_call: TRBJ1-2
clone_size: once
cdr3_aa: CASERGEGYYGYTF
cdr3_nt: TGTGCCAGCGAGAGGGGAGAGGGGTATTATGGCTACACCTTC

d_call: TRBD1
v_call: TRBV23-1
j_call: TRBJ2-1
clone_size: once
cdr3_aa: CASSREMMDRGPIFYNEQFF
cdr3_nt: TGCGCCAGCAGTCGGGAAATGATGGACAGGGGGCCAATCTTCTACAATGAGCAGTTCTTC

d_call: TRBD2
v_call: TRBV15
j_call: TRBJ2-7
clone_size: -
cdr3_aa: CATSRASGSQIVEQYF
cdr3_nt: TGTGCCACCAGCAGAGCTAGCGGGAGCCAAATCGTCGAGCAGTACTTC

d_call: TRBD1
v_call: TRBV5-6
j_call: TRBJ2-3
clone_size: -
cdr3_aa: CASSYRTGGVDTQYF
cdr3_nt: TGTGCCAGCAGCTACCGGACAGGCGGCGTAGATACGCAGTATTTT

d_call: -
v_call: TRBV5-1
j_call: TRBJ2-2
clone_size: -
cdr3_aa: CASSLGGNTGELFF
cdr3_nt: TGCGCCAGCAGCCTCGGGGGGAACACCGGGGAGCTGTTTTTT

d_call: TRBD1
v_call: TRBV27
j_call: TRBJ2-5
clone_size: -
cdr3_aa: CASSLTGEETQYF
cdr3_nt: TGTGCCAGCTCCCTGACAGGGGAGGAGACCCAGTACTTC

d_call: -
v_call: TRBV30
j_call: TRBJ2-1
clone_size: -
cdr3_aa: CAWKRVGGAYNEQFF
cdr3_nt: TGTGCCTGGAAAAGGGTTGGTGGGGCCTACAATGAGCAGTTCTTC

d_call: -
v_call: TRBV2
j_call: TRBJ2-7
clone_size: medium-sized
cdr3_aa: CASSEAMDRSYEQYF
cdr3_nt: TGTGCCAGCAGTGAAGCCATGGACAGAAGCTACGAGCAGTACTTC

d_call: -
v_call: TRBV6-6
j_call: TRBJ1-2
clone_size: -
cdr3_aa: CASSHDYYGYTF
cdr3_nt: TGTGCCAGCAGCCACGACTATTATGGCTACACCTTC

d_call: TRBD2
v_call: TRBV7-2
j_call: TRBJ2-5
clone_size: few
cdr3_aa: CASSPGLAGVQETQYF
cdr3_nt: TGTGCCAGCAGCCCGGGACTAGCGGGGGTGCAAGAGACCCAGTACTTC

d_call: -
v_call: TRBV4-3
j_call: TRBJ2-6
clone_size: -
cdr3_aa: CASSQEWGSGTNVLTF
cdr3_nt: TGCGCCAGCAGCCAAGAGTGGGGCTCTGGGACCAACGTCCTGACTTTC

d_call: -
v_call: TRBV25-1
j_call: TRBJ2-3
clone_size: -
cdr3_aa: CASSDRGSRDTQYF
cdr3_nt: TGTGCCAGCAGTGATCGTGGGAGTAGAGATACGCAGTATTTT

d_call: -
v_call: TRBV11-2
j_call: TRBJ2-7
clone_size: few
cdr3_aa: CASSPEARYRYEQYF
cdr3_nt: TGTGCCAGCAGCCCGGAGGCGAGGTACAGGTACGAGCAGTACTTC

d_call: TRBD2
v_call: TRBV7-2
j_call: TRBJ2-7
clone_size: -
cdr3_aa: CASSLQPSGPTSAYEQYF
cdr3_nt: TGTGCCAGCAGCTTACAACCTAGCGGGCCGACTAGCGCCTACGAGCAGTACTTC

d_call: -
v_call: TRBV7-3
j_call: TRBJ1-1
clone_size: -
cdr3_aa: CASSSGSWGAEAFF
cdr3_nt: TGTGCCAGCAGCAGCGGTAGTTGGGGTGCTGAAGCTTTCTTT

d_call: -
v_call: TRBV29-1
j_call: TRBJ2-3
clone_size: -
cdr3_aa: CSVDYSTDTQYF
cdr3_nt: TGCAGCGTTGACTACAGCACAGATACGCAGTATTTT

d_call: TRBD1
v_call: TRBV6-5
j_call: TRBJ2-7
clone_size: -
cdr3_aa: CASRRQGAGEQYF
cdr3_nt: TGTGCCAGCAGGCGACAGGGGGCGGGAGAGCAGTACTTC

d_call: -
v_call: TRBV28
j_call: TRBJ2-7
clone_size: -
cdr3_aa: CASSLLARAYSYEQYF
cdr3_nt: TGTGCCAGCAGTTTATTAGCCAGGGCGTACTCCTACGAGCAGTACTTC

d_call: TRBD2
v_call: TRBV10-1
j_call: TRBJ2-1
clone_size: -
cdr3_aa: CASSVLAGVGEQFF
cdr3_nt: TGCGCCAGCAGTGTTCTAGCGGGGGTCGGTGAGCAGTTCTTC

d_call: -
v_call: TRBV7-8
j_call: TRBJ2-2
clone_size: -
cdr3_aa: CASSLRVIGVTGELFF
cdr3_nt: TGTGCCAGCAGCTTAAGAGTTATAGGGGTCACCGGGGAGCTGTTTTTT

d_call: -
v_call: TRBV5-6
j_call: TRBJ1-5
clone_size: few
cdr3_aa: CASSLGGASDYSNQPQHF
cdr3_nt: TGTGCCAGCAGCTTGGGTGGGGCCAGCGACTATAGCAATCAGCCCCAGCATTTT

d_call: -
v_call: TRBV30
j_call: TRBJ2-7
clone_size: -
cdr3_aa: CAWTQSSYEQYF
cdr3_nt: TGTGCCTGGACTCAGAGCTCCTACGAGCAGTACTTC

d_call: TRBD1
v_call: TRBV6-5
j_call: TRBJ1-4
clone_size: -
cdr3_aa: CATRTGGNEKLFF
cdr3_nt: TGTGCCACGCGGACAGGGGGGAATGAAAAACTGTTTTTT

d_call: TRBD2
v_call: TRBV29-1
j_call: TRBJ2-3
clone_size: -
cdr3_aa: CSVVRAGGRTDTQYF
cdr3_nt: TGCAGCGTTGTAAGAGCGGGGGGCCGCACAGATACGCAGTATTTT

d_call: TRBD1
v_call: TRBV5-1
j_call: TRBJ2-6
clone_size: -
cdr3_aa: CASSLVGQAGPSGANVLTF
cdr3_nt: TGCGCCAGCAGCTTGGTGGGACAGGCCGGCCCCTCTGGGGCCAACGTCCTGACTTTC

d_call: TRBD1
v_call: TRBV5-1
j_call: TRBJ1-4
clone_size: once
cdr3_aa: CASSRGQGAREKLFF
cdr3_nt: TGCGCCAGCAGCCGGGGACAGGGGGCTCGGGAAAAACTGTTTTTT

d_call: -
v_call: TRBV6-5
j_call: TRBJ1-1
clone_size: once
cdr3_aa: CASLTPRQAFF
cdr3_nt: TGTGCCAGCCTCACACCCAGGCAAGCTTTCTTT

d_call: TRBD1
v_call: TRBV2
j_call: TRBJ1-6
clone_size: few
cdr3_aa: CASSDQAGGSGSPLHF
cdr3_nt: TGTGCCAGCAGTGACCAGGCAGGGGGGTCGGGGTCACCCCTCCACTTT

d_call: -
v_call: TRBV30
j_call: TRBJ1-2
clone_size: -
cdr3_aa: CAWSASDWVEGYTF
cdr3_nt: TGTGCCTGGAGTGCTAGCGACTGGGTCGAGGGCTACACCTTC

d_call: -
v_call: TRBV7-9
j_call: TRBJ2-6
clone_size: few
cdr3_aa: CASRLAGAGANVLTF
cdr3_nt: TGTGCCAGCAGATTAGCAGGGGCTGGGGCCAACGTCCTGACTTTC

d_call: -
v_call: TRBV12-5
j_call: TRBJ2-3
clone_size: -
cdr3_aa: CASGTLKLSLSTDTQYF
cdr3_nt: TGTGCTAGTGGCACACTTAAACTGAGCCTTAGCACAGATACGCAGTATTTT

d_call: -
v_call: TRBV11-3
j_call: TRBJ2-3
clone_size: -
cdr3_aa: CASSPRSTGSTDTQYF
cdr3_nt: TGTGCCAGCAGCCCACGGTCTACGGGAAGCACAGATACGCAGTATTTT

d_call: TRBD1
v_call: TRBV27
j_call: TRBJ1-2
clone_size: once
cdr3_aa: CASTGTGSTYGYTF
cdr3_nt: TGTGCCAGCACCGGGACAGGGAGCACCTATGGCTACACCTTC

d_call: -
v_call: TRBV9
j_call: TRBJ1-6
clone_size: -
cdr3_aa: CASSGRVDNSPLHF
cdr3_nt: TGTGCCAGCAGCGGGAGGGTGGATAATTCACCCCTCCACTTT

d_call: TRBD2
v_call: TRBV5-1
j_call: TRBJ2-2
clone_size: -
cdr3_aa: CASSLYSGRASGELFF
cdr3_nt: TGCGCCAGCAGCTTGTATAGCGGGAGGGCCTCCGGGGAGCTGTTTTTT

d_call: -
v_call: TRBV19
j_call: TRBJ2-1
clone_size: -
cdr3_aa: CASSFKTSTNEQFF
cdr3_nt: TGTGCCAGTAGTTTCAAAACCTCAACTAATGAGCAGTTCTTC

d_call: -
v_call: TRBV30
j_call: TRBJ2-6
clone_size: -
cdr3_aa: CAWSVTGANVLTF
cdr3_nt: TGTGCCTGGAGTGTTACTGGGGCCAACGTCCTGACTTTC

d_call: TRBD2
v_call: TRBV19
j_call: TRBJ2-3
clone_size: once
cdr3_aa: CASSLNSGSQDTQYF
cdr3_nt: TGTGCCAGTAGCCTTAATAGCGGGAGTCAAGATACGCAGTATTTT

d_call: -
v_call: TRBV11-3
j_call: TRBJ1-3
clone_size: -
cdr3_aa: CASSRLGWPGNTIYF
cdr3_nt: TGTGCCAGCAGCAGATTAGGGTGGCCTGGAAACACCATATATTTT

d_call: TRBD1
v_call: TRBV11-3
j_call: TRBJ2-7
clone_size: -
cdr3_aa: CASSLEGQTYEQYF
cdr3_nt: TGTGCCAGCAGCTTAGAGGGACAGACCTACGAGCAGTACTTC

d_call: TRBD2
v_call: TRBV30
j_call: TRBJ2-1
clone_size: -
cdr3_aa: CAWTTSGRALEQFF
cdr3_nt: TGTGCCTGGACGACTAGCGGGAGGGCCCTCGAGCAGTTCTTC

d_call: -
v_call: TRBV29-1
j_call: TRBJ1-1
clone_size: -
cdr3_aa: CSVRQDPGAAFF
cdr3_nt: TGCAGCGTAAGACAGGACCCGGGTGCAGCTTTCTTT

d_call: TRBD2
v_call: TRBV5-1
j_call: TRBJ2-3
clone_size: -
cdr3_aa: CASSPGLAGGTDTQYF
cdr3_nt: TGCGCCAGCAGCCCGGGACTAGCGGGGGGCACAGATACGCAGTATTTT

d_call: TRBD1
v_call: TRBV29-1
j_call: TRBJ1-1
clone_size: -
cdr3_aa: CSVDQLGQGDTEAFF
cdr3_nt: TGCAGCGTCGACCAACTAGGGCAGGGGGACACTGAAGCTTTCTTT

d_call: -
v_call: TRBV2
j_call: TRBJ2-1
clone_size: -
cdr3_aa: CASSLDLRQFF
cdr3_nt: TGTGCCAGCAGCCTGGACCTGAGGCAGTTCTTC

d_call: -
v_call: TRBV6-1
j_call: TRBJ2-7
clone_size: -
cdr3_aa: CASSWDTNYEQYF
cdr3_nt: TGTGCCAGCAGTTGGGACACAAATTACGAGCAGTACTTC

d_call: -
v_call: TRBV5-1
j_call: TRBJ1-2
clone_size: few
cdr3_aa: CASSLDDSYGYTF
cdr3_nt: TGCGCCAGCAGCTTGGATGACAGCTATGGCTACACCTTC